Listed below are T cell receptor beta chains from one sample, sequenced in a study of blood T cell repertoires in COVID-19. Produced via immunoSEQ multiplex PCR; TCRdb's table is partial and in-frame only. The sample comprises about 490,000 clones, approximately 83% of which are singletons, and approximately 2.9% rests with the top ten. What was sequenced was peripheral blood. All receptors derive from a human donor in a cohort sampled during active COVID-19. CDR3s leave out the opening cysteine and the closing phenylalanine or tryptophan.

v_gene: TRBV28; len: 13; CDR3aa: ASPPARTGSYEQY
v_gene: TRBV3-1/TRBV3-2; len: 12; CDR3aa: ASSLDRGREKLF
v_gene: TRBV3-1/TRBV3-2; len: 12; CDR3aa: ASSHGRFLYEQY
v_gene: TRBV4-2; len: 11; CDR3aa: ASSPRVNTEAF
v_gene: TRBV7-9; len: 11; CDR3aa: ASSPQGNTEAF
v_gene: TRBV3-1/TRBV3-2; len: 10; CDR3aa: ASSQDGKEAF
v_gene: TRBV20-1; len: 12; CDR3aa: SASAPLNTGELF
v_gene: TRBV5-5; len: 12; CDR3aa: ASSLRLASGELF
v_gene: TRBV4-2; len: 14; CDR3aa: ASSQEGYGGNQPQH
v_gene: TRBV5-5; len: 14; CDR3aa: ASSLVVRTTDYEQY
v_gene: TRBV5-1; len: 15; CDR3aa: ASSGTSGRRVRDTQY
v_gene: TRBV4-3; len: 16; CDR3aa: ASSQAAPGISSYNEQF
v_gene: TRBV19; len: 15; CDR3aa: ASSPLSGRATNYGYT
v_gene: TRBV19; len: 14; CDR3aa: ASRLTSGANTGELF
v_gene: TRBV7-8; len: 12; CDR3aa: ASSGTGWNYGYT
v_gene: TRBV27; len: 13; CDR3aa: ASSSATGRSYEQY
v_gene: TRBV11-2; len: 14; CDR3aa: ASSLRGSFLSDEQY
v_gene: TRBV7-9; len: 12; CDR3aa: AGGDRSGANVLT
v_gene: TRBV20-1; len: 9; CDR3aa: SARVSYEQY
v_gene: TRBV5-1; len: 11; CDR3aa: ASTRTGGQSYT
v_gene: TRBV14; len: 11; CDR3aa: ASSQIREGEQY
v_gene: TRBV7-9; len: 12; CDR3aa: ASSLVRGHSGYT
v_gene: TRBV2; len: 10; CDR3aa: ASSEAPRGYT
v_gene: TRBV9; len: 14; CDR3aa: ASSRSGSRSTDTQY
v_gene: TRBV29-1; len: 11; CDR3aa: SVEGPRPGELF
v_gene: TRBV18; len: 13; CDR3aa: ASSPVLTGGQGYT
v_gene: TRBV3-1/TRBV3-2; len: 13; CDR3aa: ASSLSFGLKETQY
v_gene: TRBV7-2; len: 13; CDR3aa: ASTRGAIDAEKLF
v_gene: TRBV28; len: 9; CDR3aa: ALAEGVGYT
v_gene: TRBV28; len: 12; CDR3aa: ASENRGRPGELF
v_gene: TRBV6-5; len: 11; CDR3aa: ASRFQENYGYT
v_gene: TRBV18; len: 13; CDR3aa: ASSPRQGATGELF
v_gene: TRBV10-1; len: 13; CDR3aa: ASSELLAGVYEQF
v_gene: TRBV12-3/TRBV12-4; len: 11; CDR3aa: ASSFRRDTEAF
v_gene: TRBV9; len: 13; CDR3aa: ASSVGFTGAYGYT
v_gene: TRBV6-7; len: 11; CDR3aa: ASCLAGGREQY
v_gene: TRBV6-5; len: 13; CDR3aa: ASTHGLDGPDTQY
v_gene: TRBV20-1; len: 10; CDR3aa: SASGLSEKLF
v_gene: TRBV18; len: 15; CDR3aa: ASSAADPGQRAGELF
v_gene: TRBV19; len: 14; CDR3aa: ASSIGTAATNEKLF
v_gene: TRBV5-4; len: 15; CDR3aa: ASSSGQTRLGGNTIY
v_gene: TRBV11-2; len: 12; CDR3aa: ASSSYRVSTEAF
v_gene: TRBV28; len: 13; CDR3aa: ASSLSGAGANEQF
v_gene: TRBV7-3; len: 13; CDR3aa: ASSRGLGSTDTQY
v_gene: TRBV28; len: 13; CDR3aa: ASSFSGRGGNTIY
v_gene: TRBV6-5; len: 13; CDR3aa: ASSYSGGPNQPQH
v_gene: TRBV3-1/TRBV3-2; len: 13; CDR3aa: ASSLPGLAGGQQY
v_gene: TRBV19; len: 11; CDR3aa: ASSRAGGETQY
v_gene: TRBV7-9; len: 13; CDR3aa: ASSLATTGTETQY
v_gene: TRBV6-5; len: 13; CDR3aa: ATSPRQGINQPQH
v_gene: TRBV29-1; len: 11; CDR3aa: SAFRQGASEAF
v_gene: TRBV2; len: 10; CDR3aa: ASSFSTDTQY
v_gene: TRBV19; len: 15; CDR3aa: ASSIETGQASTDTQY